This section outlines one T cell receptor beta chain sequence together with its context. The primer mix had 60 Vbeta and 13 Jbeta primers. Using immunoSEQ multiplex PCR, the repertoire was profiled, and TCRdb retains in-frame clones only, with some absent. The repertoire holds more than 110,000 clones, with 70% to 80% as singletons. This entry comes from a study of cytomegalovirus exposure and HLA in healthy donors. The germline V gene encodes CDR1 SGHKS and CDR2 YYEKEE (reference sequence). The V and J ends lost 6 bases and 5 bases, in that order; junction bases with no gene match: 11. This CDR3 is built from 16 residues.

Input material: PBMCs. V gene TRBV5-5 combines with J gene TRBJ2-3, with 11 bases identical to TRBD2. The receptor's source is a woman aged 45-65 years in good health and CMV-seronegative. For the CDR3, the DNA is TGTGCCAGCACCACTTCCTCACTAGCGGGGGAAGATACGCAGTATTTT. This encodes CASTTSSLAGEDTQYF.